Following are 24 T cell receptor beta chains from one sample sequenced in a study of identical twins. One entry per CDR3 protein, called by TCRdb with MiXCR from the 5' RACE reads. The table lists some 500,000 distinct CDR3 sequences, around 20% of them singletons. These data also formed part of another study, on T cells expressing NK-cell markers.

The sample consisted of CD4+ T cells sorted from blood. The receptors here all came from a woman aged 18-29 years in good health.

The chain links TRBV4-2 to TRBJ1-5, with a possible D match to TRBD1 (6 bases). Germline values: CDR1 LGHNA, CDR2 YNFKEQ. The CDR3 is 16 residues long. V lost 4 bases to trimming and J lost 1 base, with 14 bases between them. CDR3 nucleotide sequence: TGTGCCAGCAGCCGTAACGCCGGGACAAGCAATCAGCCCCAGCATTTT. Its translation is CASSRNAGTSNQPQHF.

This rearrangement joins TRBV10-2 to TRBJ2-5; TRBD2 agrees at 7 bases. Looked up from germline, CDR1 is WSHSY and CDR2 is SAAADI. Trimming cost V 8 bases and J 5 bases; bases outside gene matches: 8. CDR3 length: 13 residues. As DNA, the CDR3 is TGCGCCAGCGGGCCGGGGGGATGGGAGACCCAGTACTTC. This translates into CASGPGGWETQYF.

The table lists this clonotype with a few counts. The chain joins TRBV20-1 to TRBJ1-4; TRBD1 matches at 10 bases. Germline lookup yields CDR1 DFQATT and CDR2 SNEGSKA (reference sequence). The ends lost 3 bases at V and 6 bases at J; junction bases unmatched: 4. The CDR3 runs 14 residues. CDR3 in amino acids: CSASSGTGDEKLFF. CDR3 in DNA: TGCAGTGCTAGTTCGGGGACAGGGGATGAAAAACTGTTTTTT.

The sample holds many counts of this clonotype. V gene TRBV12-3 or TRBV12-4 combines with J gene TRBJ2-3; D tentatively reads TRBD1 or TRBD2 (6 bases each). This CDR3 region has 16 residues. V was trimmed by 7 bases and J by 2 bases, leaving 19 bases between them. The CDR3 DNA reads TGTGCCAGCACCCAACTCGGCGGGACATCCACAGATACGCAGTATTTT. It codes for CASTQLGGTSTDTQYF.

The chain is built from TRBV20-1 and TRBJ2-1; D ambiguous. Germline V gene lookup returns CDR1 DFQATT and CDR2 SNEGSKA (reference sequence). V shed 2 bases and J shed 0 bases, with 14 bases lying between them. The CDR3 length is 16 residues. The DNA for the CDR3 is TGCAGTGCTAGATTCGTTGCAGCCAGCTCCTACAATGAGCAGTTCTTC. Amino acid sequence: CSARFVAASSYNEQFF.

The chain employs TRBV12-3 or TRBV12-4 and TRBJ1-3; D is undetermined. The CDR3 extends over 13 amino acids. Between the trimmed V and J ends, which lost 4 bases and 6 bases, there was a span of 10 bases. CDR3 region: CASSYGSENTIYF. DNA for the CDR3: TGTGCCAGCAGTTATGGCAGCGAAAACACCATATATTTT.

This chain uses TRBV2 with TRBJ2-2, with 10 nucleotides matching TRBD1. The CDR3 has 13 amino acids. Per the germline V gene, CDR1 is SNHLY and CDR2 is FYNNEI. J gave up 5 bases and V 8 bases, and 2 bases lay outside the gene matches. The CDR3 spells CASEGQGTGELFF. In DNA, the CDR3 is TGTGCCAGCGAGGGACAGGGGACCGGGGAGCTGTTTTTT.

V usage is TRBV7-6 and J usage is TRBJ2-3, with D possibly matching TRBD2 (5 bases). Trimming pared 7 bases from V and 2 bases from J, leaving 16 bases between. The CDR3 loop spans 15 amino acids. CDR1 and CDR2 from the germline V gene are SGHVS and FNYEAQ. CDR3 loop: CASIRGLDDTDTQYF. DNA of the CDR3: TGTGCCAGCATCCGCGGGCTGGATGACACAGATACGCAGTATTTT.

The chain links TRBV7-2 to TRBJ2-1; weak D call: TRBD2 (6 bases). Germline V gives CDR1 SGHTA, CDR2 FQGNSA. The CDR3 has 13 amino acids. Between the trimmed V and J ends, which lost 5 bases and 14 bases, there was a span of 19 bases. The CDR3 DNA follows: TGTGCCAGCAGCCGGGACTTGGGGTTGATGAAGTTCTTC. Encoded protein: CASSRDLGLMKFF. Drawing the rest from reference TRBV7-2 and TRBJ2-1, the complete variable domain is GAGVSQSPSNKVTEKGKDVELRCDPISGHTALYWYRQSLGQGLEFLIYFQGNSAPDKSGLPSDRFSAERTGGSVSTLTIQRTQQEDSAVYLCASSRDLGLMKFFGPGTRLTVL.

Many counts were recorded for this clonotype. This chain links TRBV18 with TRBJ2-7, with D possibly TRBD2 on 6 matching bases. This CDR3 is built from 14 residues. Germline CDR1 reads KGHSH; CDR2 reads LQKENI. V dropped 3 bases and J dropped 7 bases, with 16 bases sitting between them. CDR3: CASSPGLVSREQYF. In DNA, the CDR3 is TGTGCCAGCTCACCGGGACTCGTCTCGCGAGAGCAGTACTTC.

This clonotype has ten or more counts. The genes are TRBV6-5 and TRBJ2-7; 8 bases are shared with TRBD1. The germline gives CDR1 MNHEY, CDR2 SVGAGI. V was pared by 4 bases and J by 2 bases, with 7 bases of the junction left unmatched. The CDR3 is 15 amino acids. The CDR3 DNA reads TGTGCCAGCAGTTCCCCAGGACAGGGAGCCTACGAGCAGTACTTC. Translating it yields CASSSPGQGAYEQYF.

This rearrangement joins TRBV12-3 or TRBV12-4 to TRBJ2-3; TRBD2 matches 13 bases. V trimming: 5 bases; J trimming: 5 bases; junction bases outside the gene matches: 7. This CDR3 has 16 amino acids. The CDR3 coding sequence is TGTGCCAGCAGTCTGGGACTAGCGGGGCCATTAGATACGCAGTATTTT. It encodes CASSLGLAGPLDTQYF.

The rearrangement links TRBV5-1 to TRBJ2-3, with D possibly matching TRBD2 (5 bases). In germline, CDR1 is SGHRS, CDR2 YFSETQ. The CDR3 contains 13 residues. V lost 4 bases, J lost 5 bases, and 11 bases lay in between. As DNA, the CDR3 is TGCGCCAGCAGCCCCGACTACTTAGATACGCAGTATTTT. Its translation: CASSPDYLDTQYF.

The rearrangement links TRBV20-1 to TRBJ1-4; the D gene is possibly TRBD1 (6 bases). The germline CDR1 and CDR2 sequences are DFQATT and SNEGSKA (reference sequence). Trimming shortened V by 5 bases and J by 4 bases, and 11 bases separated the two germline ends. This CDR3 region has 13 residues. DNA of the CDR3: TGCAGTGCTCGCAGGGGTAGTAATGAAAAACTGTTTTTT. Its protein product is CSARRGSNEKLFF.

The CDR3 DNA follows: TGTGCCAGCGGCTATACGTTTTCGTTGGGGGCCGAACCGTACTTC. The encoded protein is CASGYTFSLGAEPYF. The rearrangement joins TRBV6-1 to TRBJ2-7, with D perhaps matching TRBD1 (6 bases). CDR3 length equals 15 residues. Germline values: CDR1 MNHNS, CDR2 SASEGT. Trimming took off 8 bases at V and 12 bases at J, with 29 bases between the two ends.

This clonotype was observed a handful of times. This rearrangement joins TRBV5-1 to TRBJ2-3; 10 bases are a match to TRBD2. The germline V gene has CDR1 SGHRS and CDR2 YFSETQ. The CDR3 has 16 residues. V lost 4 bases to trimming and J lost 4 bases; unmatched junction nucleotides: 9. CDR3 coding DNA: TGCGCCAGCAGCAGACGGACTAGCGGAGTTGCAGATACGCAGTATTTT. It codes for CASSRRTSGVADTQYF.

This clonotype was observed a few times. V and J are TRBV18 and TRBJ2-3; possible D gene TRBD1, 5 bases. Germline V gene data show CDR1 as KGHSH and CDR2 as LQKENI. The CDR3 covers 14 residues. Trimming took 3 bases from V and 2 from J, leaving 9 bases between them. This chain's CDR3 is CASSPQQATDTQYF. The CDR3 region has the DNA TGTGCCAGCTCACCTCAACAGGCCACAGATACGCAGTATTTT.

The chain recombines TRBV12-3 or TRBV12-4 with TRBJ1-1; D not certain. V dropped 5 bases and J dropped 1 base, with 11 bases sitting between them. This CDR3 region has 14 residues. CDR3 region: CASSQRLTNTEAFF. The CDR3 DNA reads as TGTGCCAGCAGTCAACGACTCACGAACACTGAAGCTTTCTTT.

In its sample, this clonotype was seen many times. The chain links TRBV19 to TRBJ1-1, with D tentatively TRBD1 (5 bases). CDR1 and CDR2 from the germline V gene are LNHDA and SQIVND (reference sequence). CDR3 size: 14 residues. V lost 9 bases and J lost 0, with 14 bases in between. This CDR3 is CASSVGRLNTEAFF. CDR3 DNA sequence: TGTGCCAGCTCAGTGGGACGGTTGAACACTGAAGCTTTCTTT.

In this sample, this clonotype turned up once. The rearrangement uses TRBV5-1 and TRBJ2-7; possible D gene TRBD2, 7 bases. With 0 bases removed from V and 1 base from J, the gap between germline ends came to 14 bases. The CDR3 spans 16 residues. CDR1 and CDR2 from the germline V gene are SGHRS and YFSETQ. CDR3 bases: TGCGCCAGCAGCTTGGCCGGGGCGGGGGCGTCCTACGAGCAGTACTTC. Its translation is CASSLAGAGASYEQYF.

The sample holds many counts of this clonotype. The CDR3 sequence: CAWSVQGRSPLHF. The CDR3 DNA sequence: TGTGCCTGGAGTGTACAGGGAAGATCACCCCTCCACTTT. The V call is TRBV30, the J call TRBJ1-6, with TRBD1 as a possible D gene (6 bases). CDR1 GTSNPN and CDR2 SVGIG come from the germline V gene (reference sequence). The CDR3 totals 13 residues. V shed 0 bases and J shed 10 bases, with 10 bases lying between them.

The CDR3 bases are TGTGCCAGCAGCCAAGGACGGCTTAATGAAAAACTGTTTTTT. Its translation: CASSQGRLNEKLFF. The chain recombines TRBV6-1 with TRBJ1-4, with unresolved D. V gave up 6 bases and J gave up 4 bases, with 12 bases separating them. From germline, CDR1 is MNHNS and CDR2 SASEGT. The CDR3 runs 14 residues.

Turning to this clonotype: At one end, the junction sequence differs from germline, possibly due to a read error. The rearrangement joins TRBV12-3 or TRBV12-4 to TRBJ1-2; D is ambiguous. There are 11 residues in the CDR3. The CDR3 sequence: CASSRGGDTAF. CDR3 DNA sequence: TGTGCCAGCAGTAGAGGTGGAGACACCGCCTTC.

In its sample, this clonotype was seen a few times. The CDR3 spells CASSSPLSGVTNTGELFF. CDR3 in DNA: TGTGCCAGCAGCTCCCCACTCAGCGGGGTGACGAACACCGGGGAGCTGTTTTTT. The chain joins TRBV11-2 to TRBJ2-2, with 7 bases lining up with TRBD2. With V trimmed by 4 bases and J by 0 bases, 11 bases remained unmatched. The CDR3 sequence is 18 residues long. The germline V gene has CDR1 SGHAT and CDR2 FQNNGV.